This T cell receptor (beta chain) appears in the sequencing data of a study of CD8+ T cells in alopecia areata. Background on the study: Skin was taken from roughly 6-13-month-old C3H/HeJ graft donors that had spontaneous alopecia and grafted onto roughly 7-11-week-old female C3H/HeJ mice. Study conclusions and caveats: Sharing of TCR sequences between patients (possibly for HLA-related reasons) was less clear than in mice. Sequences from scalp samples also cover resident alphabeta T cells of normal skin.

Using CD4, CD8alpha, NKG2D, NKG2ACE and other markers, pooled cutaneous lymph node cells were sorted. The germline V gene encodes CDR1 LGHNA and CDR2 YNLKQL (reference sequence). V lost 3 bases to trimming and J lost 0 bases; unmatched junction nucleotides: 9. This CDR3 is built from 17 residues. This clone was counted only a few times. The antigen is not known. Gene names are mouse gene names. Read coverage stops 4 residues before the CDR3 terminus; the germline J gene supplies the remainder. TCR sequencing used cDNA made by reverse transcription of extracted RNA. Using immunoSEQ multiplex PCR, the repertoire was profiled, and TCRdb retains in-frame clones only, with some absent. Sampling found around 290,000 clones, none seen once.

The clonotype comes from a C3H/HeJ mouse with alopecia areata. Mice of this strain are of MHC haplotype H2-k. Input material: CD4+ T cells sorted from a lymph node. This chain uses TRBV5 with TRBJ2-3; 7 positions agree with TRBD2. CDR3: CASSHGWGTSSAETLYF. The CDR3 bases that were read are TGTGCCAGCAGCCATGGCTGGGGGACCTCTAGTGCAGAA.